This TCR beta chain is drawn from a study of regulatory T cells in long-lasting Graves disease. Combining iRepertoire HTBI primers with Arm-PCR of CDR3 regions, the authors built TCR beta libraries. MiXCR was run by TCRdb on the multiplex PCR reads, yielding one entry per CDR3 protein. Among under 250,000 distinct CDR3 sequences listed, 20% to 25% were seen once. This clonotype was observed many times. The time point: newly diagnosed GD, antithyroid drugs for less than 3 months. With RNA extracted from PBMCs as input, the TCR library was made. From germline, CDR1 is SQVTM and CDR2 ANQGSEA. Deletions cut 7 bases from V and 2 bases from J, with 17 bases between. The CDR3 sequence is 14 residues long.

J is TRBJ1-2 and V is TRBV29-1, with D possibly TRBD1 on 6 matching bases. The sequence was collected from a female donor with Graves disease. The sequenced sample was peripheral blood mononuclear cells (PBMCs), obtained at new diagnosis, from a patient treated with antithyroid drugs. CDR3 sequence: CSGYTGRSNYGYTF. CDR3 DNA sequence: TGCAGCGGATATACAGGGAGATCCAACTATGGCTACACCTTC.